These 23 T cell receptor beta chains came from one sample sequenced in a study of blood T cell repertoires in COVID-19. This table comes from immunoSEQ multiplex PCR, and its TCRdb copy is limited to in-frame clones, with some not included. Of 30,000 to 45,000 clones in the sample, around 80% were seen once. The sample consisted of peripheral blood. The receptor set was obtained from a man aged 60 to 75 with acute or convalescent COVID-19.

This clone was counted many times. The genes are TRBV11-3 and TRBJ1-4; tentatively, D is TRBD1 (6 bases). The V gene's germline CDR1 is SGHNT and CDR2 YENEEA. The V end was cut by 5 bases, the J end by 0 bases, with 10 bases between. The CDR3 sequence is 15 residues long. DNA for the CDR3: TGTGCCAGCAGCCCACGACAGGCAACTAATGAAAAACTGTTTTTT. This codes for CASSPRQATNEKLFF.

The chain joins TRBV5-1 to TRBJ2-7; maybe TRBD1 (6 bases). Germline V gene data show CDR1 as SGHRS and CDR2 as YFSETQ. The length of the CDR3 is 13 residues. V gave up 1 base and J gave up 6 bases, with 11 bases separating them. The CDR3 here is CASSLNIQGEQYF. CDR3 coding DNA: TGCGCCAGCAGCTTGAACATACAGGGCGAGCAGTACTTC.

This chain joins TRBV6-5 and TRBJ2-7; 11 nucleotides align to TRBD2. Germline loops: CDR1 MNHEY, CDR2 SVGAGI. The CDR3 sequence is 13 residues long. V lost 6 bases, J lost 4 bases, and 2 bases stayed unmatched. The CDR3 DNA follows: TGTGCCAGCAGGGGACTAGCGGAATACGAGCAGTACTTC. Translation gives CASRGLAEYEQYF.

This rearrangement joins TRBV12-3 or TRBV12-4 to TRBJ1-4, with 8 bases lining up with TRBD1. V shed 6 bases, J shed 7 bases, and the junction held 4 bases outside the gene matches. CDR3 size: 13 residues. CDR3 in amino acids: CASRDREGEKLFF. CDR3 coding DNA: TGTGCCAGCAGGGACAGGGAGGGTGAAAAACTGTTTTTT.

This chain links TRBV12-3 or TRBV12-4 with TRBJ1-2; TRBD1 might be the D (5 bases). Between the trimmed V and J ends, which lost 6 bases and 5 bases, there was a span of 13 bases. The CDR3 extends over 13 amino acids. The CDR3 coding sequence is TGTGCCAGCAGCTTCGTGGGGACTTATGGCTACACCTTC. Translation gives CASSFVGTYGYTF.

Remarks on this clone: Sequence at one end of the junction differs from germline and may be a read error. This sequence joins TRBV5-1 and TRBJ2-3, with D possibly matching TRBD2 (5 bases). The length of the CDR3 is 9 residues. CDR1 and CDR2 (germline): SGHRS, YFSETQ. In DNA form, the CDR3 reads TGCGCCAGCAGCTTGACTAGGCGTTTT. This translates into CASSLTRRF.

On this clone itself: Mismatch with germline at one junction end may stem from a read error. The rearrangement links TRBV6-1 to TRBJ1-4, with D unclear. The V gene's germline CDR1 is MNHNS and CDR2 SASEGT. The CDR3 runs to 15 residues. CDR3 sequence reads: CASREGGATNEKLFF. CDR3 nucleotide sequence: TGTGCCAGCAGGGAAGGAGGCGCAACTAATGAAAAACTGTTTTTT.

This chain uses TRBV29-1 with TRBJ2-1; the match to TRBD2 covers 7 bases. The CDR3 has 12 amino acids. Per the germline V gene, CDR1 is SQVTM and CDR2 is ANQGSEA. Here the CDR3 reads CSAGLSDYEQFF. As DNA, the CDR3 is TGCAGTGCGGGACTATCGGATTACGAGCAGTTCTTC.

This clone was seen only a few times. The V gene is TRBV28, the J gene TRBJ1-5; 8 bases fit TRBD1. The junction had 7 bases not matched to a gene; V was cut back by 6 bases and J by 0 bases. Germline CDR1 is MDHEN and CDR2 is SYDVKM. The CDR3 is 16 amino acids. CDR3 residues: CASRLDRDYSNQPQHF. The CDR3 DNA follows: TGTGCCAGCAGGCTGGACAGGGACTATAGCAATCAGCCCCAGCATTTT.

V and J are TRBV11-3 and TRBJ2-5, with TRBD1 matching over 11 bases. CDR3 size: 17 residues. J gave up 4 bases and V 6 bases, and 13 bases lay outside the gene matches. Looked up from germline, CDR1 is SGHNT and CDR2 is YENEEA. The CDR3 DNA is TGTGCCAGCAGTTCGTATCCCCGGGACAGGGGGGGAGAGACCCAGTACTTC. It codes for CASSSYPRDRGGETQYF.

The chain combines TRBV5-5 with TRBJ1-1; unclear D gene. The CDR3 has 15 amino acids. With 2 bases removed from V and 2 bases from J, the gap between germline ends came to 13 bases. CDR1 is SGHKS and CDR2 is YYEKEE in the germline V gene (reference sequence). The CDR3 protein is CASSFSWRGNTEAFF. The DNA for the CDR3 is TGTGCCAGCAGCTTCTCCTGGAGAGGAAACACTGAAGCTTTCTTT.

The CDR3 region is CASSLTVNTEAFF. The CDR3 nucleotides are TGCGCCAGCAGCTTGACGGTGAACACTGAAGCTTTCTTT. The V gene is TRBV5-1, the J gene TRBJ1-1; D ambiguous. Deletions cut 1 base from V and 0 bases from J, with 4 bases between. Per the germline V gene, CDR1 is SGHRS and CDR2 is YFSETQ. There are 13 residues in the CDR3.

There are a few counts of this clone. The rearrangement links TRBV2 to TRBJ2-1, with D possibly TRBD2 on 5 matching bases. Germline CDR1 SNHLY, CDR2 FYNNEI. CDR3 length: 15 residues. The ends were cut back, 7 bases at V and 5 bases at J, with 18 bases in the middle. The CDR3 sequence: CASIIRWTANNEQFF. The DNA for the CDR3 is TGTGCCAGCATTATTCGATGGACTGCAAACAATGAGCAGTTCTTC.

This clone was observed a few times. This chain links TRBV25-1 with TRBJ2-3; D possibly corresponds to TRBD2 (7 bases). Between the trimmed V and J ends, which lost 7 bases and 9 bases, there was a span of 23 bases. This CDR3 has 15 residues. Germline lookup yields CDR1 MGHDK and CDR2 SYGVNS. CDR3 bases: TGTGCCAGCACCGAAGGGGGGAGGGACCGCGGCACGCAGTATTTT. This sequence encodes CASTEGGRDRGTQYF.

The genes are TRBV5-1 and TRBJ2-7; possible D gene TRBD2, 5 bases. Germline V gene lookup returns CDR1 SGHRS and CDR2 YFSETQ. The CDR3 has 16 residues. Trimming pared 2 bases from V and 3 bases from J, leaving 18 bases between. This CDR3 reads CASSLTSGVKNYEQYF. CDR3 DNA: TGCGCCAGCAGCTTAACCTCCGGGGTAAAGAACTACGAGCAGTACTTC. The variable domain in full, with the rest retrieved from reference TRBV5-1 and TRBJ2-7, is KAGVTQTPRYLIKTRGQQVTLSCSPISGHRSVSWYQQTPGQGLQFLFEYFSETQRNKGNFPGRFSGRQFSNSRSEMNVSTLELGDSALYLCASSLTSGVKNYEQYFGPGTRLTVT.

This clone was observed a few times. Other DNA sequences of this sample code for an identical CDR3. The CDR3: CASSLARENEQFF. CDR3 DNA sequence: TGCGCCAGCAGCTTGGCGAGGGAGAATGAGCAGTTCTTC. The V and J genes are TRBV5-1 and TRBJ2-1; a weak D match, TRBD2 (5 bases). This CDR3 spans 13 amino acids. CDR1 is SGHRS and CDR2 is YFSETQ in the germline V gene. Trimming removed 0 bases from V and 7 bases from J, with 8 bases in between.

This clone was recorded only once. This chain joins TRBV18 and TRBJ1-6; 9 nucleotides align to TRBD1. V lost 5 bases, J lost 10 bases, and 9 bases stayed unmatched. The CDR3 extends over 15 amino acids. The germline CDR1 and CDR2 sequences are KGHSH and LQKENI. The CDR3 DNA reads TGTGCCAGCTCATCGGGACAGGGAAAGGGATCACCCCTCCACTTT. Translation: CASSSGQGKGSPLHF.

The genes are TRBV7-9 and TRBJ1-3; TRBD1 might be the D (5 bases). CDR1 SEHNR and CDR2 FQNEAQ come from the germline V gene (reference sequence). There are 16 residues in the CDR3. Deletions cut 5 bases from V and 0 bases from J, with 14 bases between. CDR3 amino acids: CASSGSGGTSGNTIYF. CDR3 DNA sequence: TGTGCCAGCAGCGGATCCGGGGGAACCTCTGGAAACACCATATATTTT.

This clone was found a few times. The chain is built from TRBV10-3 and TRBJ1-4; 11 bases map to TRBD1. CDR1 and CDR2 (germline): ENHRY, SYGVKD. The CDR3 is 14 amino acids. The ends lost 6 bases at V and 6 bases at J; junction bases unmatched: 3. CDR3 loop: CAIRRDRGDEKLFF. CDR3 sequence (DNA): TGTGCCATCAGGAGGGACAGGGGGGATGAAAAACTGTTTTTT.

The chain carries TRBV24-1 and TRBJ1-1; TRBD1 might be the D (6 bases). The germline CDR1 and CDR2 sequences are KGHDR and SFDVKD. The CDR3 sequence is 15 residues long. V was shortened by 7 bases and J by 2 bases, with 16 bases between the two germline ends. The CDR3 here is CATRPSTGRNTEAFF. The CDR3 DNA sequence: TGTGCCACCAGACCCTCAACAGGGCGAAACACTGAAGCTTTCTTT.

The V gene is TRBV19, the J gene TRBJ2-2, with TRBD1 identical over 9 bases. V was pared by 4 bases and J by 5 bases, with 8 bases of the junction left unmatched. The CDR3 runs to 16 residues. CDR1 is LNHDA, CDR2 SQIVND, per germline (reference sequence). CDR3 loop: CASSTRTGDGTGELFF. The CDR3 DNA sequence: TGTGCCAGTAGTACTAGGACAGGGGATGGGACCGGGGAGCTGTTTTTT. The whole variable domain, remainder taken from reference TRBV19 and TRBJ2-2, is DGGITQSPKYLFRKEGQNVTLSCEQNLNHDAMYWYRQDPGQGLRLIYYSQIVNDFQKGDIAEGYSVSREKKESFPLTVTSAQKNPTAFYLCASSTRTGDGTGELFFGEGSRLTVL.

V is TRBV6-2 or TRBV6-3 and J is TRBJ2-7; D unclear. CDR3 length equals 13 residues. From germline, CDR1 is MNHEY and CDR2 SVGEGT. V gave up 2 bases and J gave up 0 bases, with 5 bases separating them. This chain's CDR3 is CASSYVSSYEQYF. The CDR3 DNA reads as TGTGCCAGCAGTTACGTCAGCTCCTACGAGCAGTACTTC.

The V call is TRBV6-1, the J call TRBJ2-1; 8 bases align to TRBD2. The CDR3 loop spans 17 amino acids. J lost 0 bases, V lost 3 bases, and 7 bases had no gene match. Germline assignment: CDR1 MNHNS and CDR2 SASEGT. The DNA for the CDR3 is TGTGCCAGCAGTGACGGACTAGCCGGGAGCTCCTACAATGAGCAGTTCTTC. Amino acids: CASSDGLAGSSYNEQFF.